The clone carrying this T cell receptor beta chain was counted many times. The data stem from a study of neurological immune-mediated disorders. There are 16 residues in the CDR3. Germline V gene sequence: CDR1 DFQATT, CDR2 SNEGSKA (reference sequence). Unmatched junction bases numbered 13, after V lost 2 bases and J lost 7 bases. TCRdb recomputed calls from the 5' RACE reads with MiXCR, one row per CDR3 protein. The table includes around 13,000 distinct CDR3 sequences, over 9.5% detected once. The chain joins TRBV20-1 to TRBJ2-7; 11 positions match TRBD2. Sequencing was performed on PBMCs. The origin of this receptor is a woman in her 40s in good health. The CDR3 region has the DNA TGCAGTGCTAGACCAACTGGGACTAGCGGATCTTGGGAGCAGTACTTC. Translated, it gives CSARPTGTSGSWEQYF.